This paragraph covers one TCR beta chain sequence. The sample is drawn from a study of CD8 T cells in Susac syndrome. This CDR3 is built from 15 residues. Looked up from germline, CDR1 is SGDLS and CDR2 is YYNGEE. V dropped 2 bases and J dropped 4 bases, with 12 bases sitting between them. RNA totalling roughly 0.5 to 1 ug underwent reverse transcription with random hexamers. TCRdb fed the immunoSEQ multiplex PCR reads into MiXCR, producing one record per CDR3 protein. The table has over 140,000 distinct CDR3 sequences, 85% to 95% seen once. This sequence originates from a human donor with Susac syndrome. The chain carries TRBV9 and TRBJ2-2; D gene unclear. What was sequenced was CD4+ T cells from PBMCs. In DNA, the CDR3 is TGTGCCAGCAGCGTGTTGGACGGAGCCACCGGGGAGCTGTTTTTT. Translating gives CASSVLDGATGELFF.